The 23 T cell receptor beta chains given below trace back to one sample, sequenced in a study of blood T cell repertoires in COVID-19. Sequenced by immunoSEQ multiplex PCR; TCRdb stores in-frame clones only, minus some. The repertoire holds 20,000 to 30,000 clones, with around 88% as singletons. The sample consisted of peripheral blood. The receptors originated from a human donor with active COVID-19. The donor label of this sample is uncertain.

CDR3 amino acids: CASSVVPGANYGYTF. The CDR3 DNA sequence: TGTGCCAGCAGCGTAGTGCCCGGGGCTAACTATGGCTACACCTTC. The V and J genes are TRBV9 and TRBJ1-2; D is undetermined. Trimming took off 0 bases at V and 0 bases at J, with 9 bases between the two ends. Germline CDR1 is SGDLS and CDR2 is YYNGEE. This CDR3 contains 15 residues.

The chain uses TRBV29-1 and TRBJ2-3, with D maybe TRBD1 (6 bases). V was cut by 7 bases and J by 0 bases, with 14 bases left in between. CDR1 is SQVTM, CDR2 ANQGSEA, per germline. The CDR3 length is 14 residues. The CDR3 protein is CSAAQGASTDTQYF. The CDR3 DNA sequence: TGCAGCGCAGCACAGGGTGCTAGCACAGATACGCAGTATTTT.

This clone was picked up one time. The chain combines TRBV19 with TRBJ1-2, with 8 bases matching TRBD1. Trimming at V came to 7 bases and at J to 5 bases, leaving 9 bases not matched to a gene. Germline loops: CDR1 LNHDA, CDR2 SQIVND (reference sequence). The CDR3 has 14 amino acids. CDR3 DNA sequence: TGTGCCAGTACCCCGAGACAGGGGTTTTATGGCTACACCTTC. Translating it yields CASTPRQGFYGYTF.

This sequence joins TRBV4-1 and TRBJ2-2; 9 positions agree with TRBD2. The CDR3 consists of 17 residues. The trim removed 2 bases at V and 3 bases at J, leaving 7 bases unmatched. Germline values: CDR1 MGHRA, CDR2 YSYEKL. The CDR3 nucleotides are TGCGCCAGCAGCCAACGGGCTAGCGGGATAGACACCGGGGAGCTGTTTTTT. Its protein is CASSQRASGIDTGELFF.

The V gene is TRBV29-1, the J gene TRBJ2-7; 13 bases map to TRBD2. The CDR3 contains 14 residues. J lost 6 bases, V lost 6 bases, and 8 bases had no gene match. CDR1 and CDR2 (germline): SQVTM, ANQGSEA. The CDR3 bases are TGCAGCGTGGGAGGACTAGCGGGAGTACCCGAGCAGTACTTC. Its protein is CSVGGLAGVPEQYF.

This clone was counted between two and nine times. The chain links TRBV2 to TRBJ2-7; D remains ambiguous. The CDR3 extends over 13 amino acids. The V end was cut by 9 bases, the J end by 1 base, with 13 bases between. Germline loops: CDR1 SNHLY, CDR2 FYNNEI. This CDR3 reads CARALGQSYEQYF. In nucleotides, the CDR3 is TGTGCCAGGGCTCTGGGCCAGTCCTACGAGCAGTACTTC. Drawing the rest from reference TRBV2 and TRBJ2-7, the complete variable domain is EPEVTQTPSHQVTQMGQEVILRCVPISNHLYFYWYRQILGQKVEFLVSFYNNEISEKSEIFDDQFSVERPDGSNFTLKIRSTKLEDSAMYFCARALGQSYEQYFGPGTRLTVT.

V gene TRBV6-2 or TRBV6-3 combines with J gene TRBJ2-3; 9 nucleotides match TRBD2. Germline CDR1 reads MNHEY; CDR2 reads SVGEGT. V trimming: 0 bases; J trimming: 2 bases; junction bases outside the gene matches: 6. This CDR3 is 17 amino acids long. The CDR3 sequence is CASSYSTLAGYTDTQYF. In DNA form, the CDR3 reads TGTGCCAGCAGTTACTCGACTCTAGCGGGATACACAGATACGCAGTATTTT.

The rearrangement joins TRBV4-2 to TRBJ2-5; 8 bases agree with TRBD2. There are 14 residues in the CDR3. CDR1 is LGHNA and CDR2 is YNFKEQ in the germline V gene. The V segment lost 5 bases and the J segment 5 bases; nucleotides outside the gene matches: 7. The CDR3 region is CASSVGGARETQYF. CDR3 nucleotide sequence: TGTGCCAGCAGCGTCGGGGGGGCCCGGGAGACCCAGTACTTC.

This clone is termed medium-sized. The chain joins TRBV4-2 to TRBJ1-5; D is unresolved. CDR3 length: 18 residues. Germline CDR1 is LGHNA and CDR2 is YNFKEQ. V lost 1 base to trimming and J lost 1 base, with 17 bases between them. The CDR3 is CASSQATIRGGSNQPQHF. Written as DNA, the CDR3 is TGTGCCAGCAGCCAAGCAACGATTCGGGGAGGGAGCAATCAGCCCCAGCATTTT.

The chain has TRBV7-8 and TRBJ2-7, with D possibly matching TRBD1 (6 bases). The CDR3 sequence is 12 residues long. The germline V gene encodes CDR1 SGHVS and CDR2 FQNEAQ. V was clipped by 5 bases and J by 5 bases, with 10 bases between them. CDR3 DNA sequence: TGTGCCAGCAGCCCATGGACAGACGAGCAGTACTTC. This codes for CASSPWTDEQYF.

The chain links TRBV7-3 to TRBJ1-3, with no clear D. Per the germline V gene, CDR1 is SGHTA and CDR2 is FQGTGA. The V gene lost 6 bases and the J gene lost 2 bases, with 8 bases spanning the gap. This CDR3 is built from 13 residues. In nucleotides, the CDR3 is TGTGCCAGCAGTTCCGCGGCTGGAAACACCATATATTTT. It yields the protein CASSSAAGNTIYF.

This chain links TRBV7-2 with TRBJ1-2, with no clear D. Germline lookup yields CDR1 SGHTA and CDR2 FQGNSA. The CDR3 spans 14 residues. V lost 3 bases, J lost 1 base, and 9 bases lay in between. CDR3: CASSLSGFNYGYTF. CDR3 sequence (DNA): TGTGCCAGCAGCTTGTCCGGGTTTAACTATGGCTACACCTTC.

The rearrangement uses TRBV4-1 and TRBJ1-5; D not certain. CDR1 and CDR2 from the germline V gene are MGHRA and YSYEKL. This CDR3 is 17 amino acids long. V gave up 0 bases and J gave up 0 bases, with 12 bases separating them. In DNA, the CDR3 is TGCGCCAGCAGCCAAGAAGCGGGAAGGAATAGCAATCAGCCCCAGCATTTT. This gives the protein CASSQEAGRNSNQPQHF.

This chain's CDR3 is CASSPGTSGSTDTQYF. The CDR3 nucleotides read TGTGCCAGCAGCCCCGGGACTAGCGGAAGCACAGATACGCAGTATTTT. The V gene is TRBV4-2, the J gene TRBJ2-3, with 11 bases identical to TRBD2. The V and J ends lost 4 bases and 0 bases, in that order; junction bases with no gene match: 3. Germline CDR1 LGHNA, CDR2 YNFKEQ. This CDR3 contains 16 residues.

The chain combines TRBV7-5 with TRBJ2-2; no DNA check was done on the table's D call, TRBD2. TRBV7-5 counts as a pseudogene. This CDR3 region has 15 residues. CDR3 sequence (DNA): TGTGCCAGAAGCTTAGGCGGGCTGAACACCGGGGAGCTGTTTTTT. The encoded protein is CARSLGGLNTGELFF.

The rearrangement uses TRBV19 and TRBJ2-2, with TRBD2 matching 13 bases. The germline gives CDR1 LNHDA, CDR2 SQIVND (reference sequence). The CDR3 has 17 amino acids. J gave up 3 bases and V 5 bases, and 6 bases lay outside the gene matches. The DNA for the CDR3 is TGTGCCAGTAGTTTACTAGCGGGAGGGTGGGACACCGGGGAGCTGTTTTTT. This sequence encodes CASSLLAGGWDTGELFF. The full variable domain, in which reference TRBV19 and TRBJ2-2 provide the parts outside the CDR3, is DGGITQSPKYLFRKEGQNVTLSCEQNLNHDAMYWYRQDPGQGLRLIYYSQIVNDFQKGDIAEGYSVSREKKESFPLTVTSAQKNPTAFYLCASSLLAGGWDTGELFFGEGSRLTVL.

This sequence joins TRBV30 and TRBJ2-7, with D tentatively TRBD2 (7 bases). From germline, CDR1 is GTSNPN and CDR2 SVGIG (reference sequence). Between the trimmed V and J ends, which lost 4 bases and 1 base, there was a span of 20 bases. This CDR3 has 16 residues. CDR3 region: CAWTYQGRGASYEQYF. The CDR3 nucleotides are TGTGCCTGGACCTATCAGGGGAGGGGAGCATCCTACGAGCAGTACTTC. Supplemented by reference TRBV30 and TRBJ2-7, the full variable domain reads SQTIHQWPATLVQPVGSPLSLECTVEGTSNPNLYWYRQAAGRGLQLLFYSVGIGQISSEVPQNLSASRPQDRQFILSSKKLLLSDSGFYLCAWTYQGRGASYEQYFGPGTRLTVT.

The rearrangement links TRBV5-1 to TRBJ2-1; 11 nucleotides line up with TRBD2. V lost 0 bases to trimming and J lost 6 bases; unmatched junction nucleotides: 11. Per germline, CDR1 SGHRS and CDR2 YFSETQ. The CDR3 totals 18 residues. The CDR3 reads CASSLVRLAGGWGNEQFF. The CDR3 DNA follows: TGCGCCAGCAGCTTGGTCCGGCTAGCGGGGGGCTGGGGCAATGAGCAGTTCTTC.

The chain is built from TRBV7-3 and TRBJ1-1; tentatively, D is TRBD1 (6 bases). The CDR3 runs to 13 residues. Germline V lookup: CDR1 SGHTA, CDR2 FQGTGA. Trimming cost V 4 bases and J 3 bases, with 9 bases left between them. In nucleotides, the CDR3 is TGTGCCAGCAGCTGGTACAGGGACACTGAAGCTTTCTTT. This codes for CASSWYRDTEAFF.

The chain employs TRBV15 and TRBJ2-5; 7 nucleotides match TRBD2. Trimming cost V 0 bases and J 2 bases; bases outside gene matches: 3. The CDR3 extends over 15 amino acids. Germline lookup yields CDR1 LNHNV and CDR2 YYDKDF (reference sequence). The CDR3 protein is CATSRDLLAQETQYF. DNA for the CDR3: TGTGCCACCAGCAGAGATCTACTAGCGCAAGAGACCCAGTACTTC. Supplemented by reference TRBV15 and TRBJ2-5, the full variable domain reads DAMVIQNPRYQVTQFGKPVTLSCSQTLNHNVMYWYQQKSSQAPKLLFHYYDKDFNNEADTPDNFQSRRPNTSFCFLDIRSPGLGDTAMYLCATSRDLLAQETQYFGPGTRLLVL.

The chain couples TRBV15 to TRBJ2-3; D is possibly TRBD2 (7 bases). V dropped 8 bases and J dropped 4 bases, with 16 bases sitting between them. The CDR3 runs 14 residues. CDR1 is LNHNV and CDR2 is YYDKDF in the germline V gene (reference sequence). The CDR3 here is CATGGASGSDTQYF. CDR3 sequence (DNA): TGTGCCACCGGGGGGGCGAGTGGATCAGATACGCAGTATTTT.

The chain carries TRBV7-8 and TRBJ2-1; 7 bases fit TRBD2. The CDR3 consists of 15 residues. Germline trimming cut 1 base from V and 4 bases from J; bases unmatched to any gene: 4. Germline-derived CDR1 and CDR2 are SGHVS and FQNEAQ. The chain's CDR3 is CASSLGLAVYNEQFF. The DNA for the CDR3 is TGTGCCAGCAGCTTAGGGCTAGCGGTGTACAATGAGCAGTTCTTC.

The genes are TRBV20-1 and TRBJ2-5; 12 bases are a match to TRBD2. Germline V lookup: CDR1 DFQATT, CDR2 SNEGSKA (reference sequence). Trimming took 3 bases from V and 5 from J; bases not matched to a gene: 4. This CDR3 has 14 amino acids. CDR3 residues: CSASLAGGPETQYF. The DNA of the CDR3 is TGCAGTGCTAGTCTAGCGGGGGGGCCTGAGACCCAGTACTTC.